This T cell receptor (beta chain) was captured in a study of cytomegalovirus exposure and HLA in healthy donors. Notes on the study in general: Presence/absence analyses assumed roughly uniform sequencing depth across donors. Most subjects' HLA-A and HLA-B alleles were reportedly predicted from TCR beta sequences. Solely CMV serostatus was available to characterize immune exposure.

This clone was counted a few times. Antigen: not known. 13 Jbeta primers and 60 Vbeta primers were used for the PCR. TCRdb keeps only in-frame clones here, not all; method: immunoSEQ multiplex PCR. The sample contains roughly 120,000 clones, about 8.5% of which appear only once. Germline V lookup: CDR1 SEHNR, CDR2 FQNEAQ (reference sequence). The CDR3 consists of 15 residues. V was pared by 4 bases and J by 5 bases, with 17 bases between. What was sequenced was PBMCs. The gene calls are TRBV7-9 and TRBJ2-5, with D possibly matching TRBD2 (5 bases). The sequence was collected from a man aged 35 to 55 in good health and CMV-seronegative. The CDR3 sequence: CASSSYIGGRETQYF. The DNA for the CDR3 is TGTGCCAGCAGCTCCTATATAGGAGGTCGGGAGACCCAGTACTTC.